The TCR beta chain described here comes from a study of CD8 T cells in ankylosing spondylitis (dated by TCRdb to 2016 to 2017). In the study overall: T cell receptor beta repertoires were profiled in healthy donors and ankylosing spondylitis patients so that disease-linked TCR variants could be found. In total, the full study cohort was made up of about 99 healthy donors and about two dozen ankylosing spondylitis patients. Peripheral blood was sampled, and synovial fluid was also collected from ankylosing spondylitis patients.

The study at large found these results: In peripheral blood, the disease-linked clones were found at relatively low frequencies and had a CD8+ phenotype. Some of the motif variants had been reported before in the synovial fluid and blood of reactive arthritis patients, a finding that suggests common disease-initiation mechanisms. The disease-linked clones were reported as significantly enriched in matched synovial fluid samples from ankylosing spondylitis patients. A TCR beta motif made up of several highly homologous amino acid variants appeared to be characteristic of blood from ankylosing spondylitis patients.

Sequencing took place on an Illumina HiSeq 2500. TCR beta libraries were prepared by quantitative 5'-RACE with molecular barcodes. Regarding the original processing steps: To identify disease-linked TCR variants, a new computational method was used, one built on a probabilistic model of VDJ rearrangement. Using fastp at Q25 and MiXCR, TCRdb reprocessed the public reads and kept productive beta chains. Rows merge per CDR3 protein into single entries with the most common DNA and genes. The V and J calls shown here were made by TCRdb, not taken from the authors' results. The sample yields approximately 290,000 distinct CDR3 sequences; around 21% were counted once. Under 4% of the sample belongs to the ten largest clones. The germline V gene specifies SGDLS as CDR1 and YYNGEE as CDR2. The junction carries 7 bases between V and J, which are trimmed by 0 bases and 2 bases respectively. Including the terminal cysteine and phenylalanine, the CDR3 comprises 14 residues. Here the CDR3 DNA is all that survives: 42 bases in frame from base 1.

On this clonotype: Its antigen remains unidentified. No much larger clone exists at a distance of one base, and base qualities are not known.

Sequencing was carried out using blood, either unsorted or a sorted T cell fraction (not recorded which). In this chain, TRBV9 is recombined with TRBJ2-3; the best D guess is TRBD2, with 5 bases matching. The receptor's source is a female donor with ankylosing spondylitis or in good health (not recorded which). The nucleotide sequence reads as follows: TGTGCCAGCAGCGTAGCTCTAGCCACAGATACGCAGTATTTT. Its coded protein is CASSVALATDTQYF.